This TCR beta chain derives from a study of shared clonotypes between healthy human individuals. Replicate PCRs run on sorted subsets employed 200 ng DNA, roughly 30,000 T cell genomes. Data came from immunoSEQ multiplex PCR; TCRdb stores just in-frame clones and leaves some out. The sample carries some 300,000 clones, roughly 70% recorded once. Germline lookup yields CDR1 MNHNS and CDR2 SASEGT. This CDR3 comprises 14 residues. V lost 7 bases and J lost 9, with 21 bases in between. Free of recent acute infections or vaccinations, the donors were healthy HIV-negative adults. This sequence originates from a man aged 30-40 years in good health. The chain recombines TRBV6-1 with TRBJ1-2, with TRBD1 as a possible D gene (6 bases). Sequencing input: memory CD4+ T cells sorted from blood. Subset meaning: CD45RA-negative fraction. The CDR3 DNA follows: TGTGCCAGCAACGCCCTGCAGTGGGGGGACAGCTACACCTTC. It specifies CASNALQWGDSYTF.